The source of this TCR beta chain is a study of blood T cell repertoires in COVID-19. V was clipped by 1 base and J by 0 bases; unmatched bases: 8. Germline V gene lookup returns CDR1 GTSNPN and CDR2 SVGIG (reference sequence). CDR3 length: 16 amino acids. Patients of the Seattle cohort, enrolled during active infection, were followed longitudinally. Per the original data handling: The assay estimated nucleated cells by amplifying reference gene primers. TCRdb's copy holds only in-frame clones and misses some; the assay was immunoSEQ multiplex PCR. V, J and clone size reflect that table, while D and trimming were determined from the DNA. The sample lists over 200,000 clones, 83% occurring once.

Sequencing was done on a sample of peripheral blood. The chain combines TRBV30 with TRBJ2-5; 7 bases map to TRBD2. This receptor was taken from a woman aged 25-40 years with COVID-19, enrolled during active disease. The CDR3 sequence is CAWSDLAEMYQETQYF. The CDR3 nucleotides are TGTGCCTGGAGTGACCTAGCGGAAATGTACCAAGAGACCCAGTACTTC.